This T cell receptor (beta chain) originates from a study of preoperative IRX-2 immunotherapy in early breast cancer. V was pared by 1 base and J by 6 bases, with 13 bases of the junction left unmatched. CDR1 is SGHRS and CDR2 is YFSETQ in the germline V gene. The CDR3 sequence is 19 residues long. Regarding treatment: preoperative locoregional IRX-2 cytokine immunotherapy. Preoperative locoregional IRX-2 cytokine immunotherapy was tested in the phase Ib source study. TCRdb's copy holds only in-frame clones and misses some; the assay was immunoSEQ multiplex PCR. The data contain about 33,000 clones, roughly 90% of them singletons.

The clonotype originates from a human donor with breast cancer. The sample here was tumor tissue, taken after IRX-2 immunotherapy. This sequence joins TRBV5-1 and TRBJ2-7; 16 nucleotides agree with TRBD2. CDR3 bases: TGCGCCAGCAGCTTGTCGAGCCCCGGGACTAGCGGGGGGGCGAGCGAGCAGTACGTC. It encodes CASSLSSPGTSGGASEQYV.